The source of this TCR beta chain is a study of blood T cell repertoires in COVID-19. Across the study: Sources were T cells, B-cell-depleted T cells, or PBMCs; the material itself was cDNA or gDNA.

The V gene lost 3 bases and the J gene lost 9 bases, with 19 bases spanning the gap. This CDR3 contains 15 residues. Germline V gene data show CDR1 as SGDLS and CDR2 as YYNGEE. In the source study's methods: By means of reference gene primer amplification, nucleated cell counts were estimated. Using immunoSEQ multiplex PCR, the repertoire was profiled, and TCRdb retains in-frame clones only, with some absent. The DNA gave D and trimming, while V, J and clone size come from that table. The table shows roughly 92,000 clones, with roughly 84% occurring only once. The rearrangement links TRBV9 to TRBJ2-1, with D perhaps matching TRBD2 (6 bases). The sequenced material came from peripheral blood. The clonotype originates from a woman of 80 years or more with active or convalescent COVID-19. The CDR3 is CASSGSFWDSGEQFF. The CDR3 nucleotides read TGTGCCAGCAGCGGGTCCTTCTGGGACTCAGGTGAGCAGTTCTTC.